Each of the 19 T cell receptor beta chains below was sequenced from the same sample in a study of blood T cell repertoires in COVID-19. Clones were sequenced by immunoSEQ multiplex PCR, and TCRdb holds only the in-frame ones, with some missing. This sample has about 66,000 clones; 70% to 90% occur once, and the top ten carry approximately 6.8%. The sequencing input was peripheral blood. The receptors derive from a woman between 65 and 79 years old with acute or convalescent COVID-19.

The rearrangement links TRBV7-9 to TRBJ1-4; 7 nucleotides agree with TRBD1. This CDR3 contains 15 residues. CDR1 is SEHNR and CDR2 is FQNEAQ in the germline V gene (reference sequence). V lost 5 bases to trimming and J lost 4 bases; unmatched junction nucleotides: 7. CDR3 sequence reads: CASSPPDRDNEKLFF. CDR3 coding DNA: TGTGCCAGCAGCCCTCCTGACAGGGATAATGAAAAACTGTTTTTT. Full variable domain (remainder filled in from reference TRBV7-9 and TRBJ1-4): DTGVSQNPRHKITKRGQNVTFRCDPISEHNRLYWYRQTLGQGPEFLTYFQNEAQLEKSRLLSDRFSAERPKGSFSTLEIQRTEQGDSAMYLCASSPPDRDNEKLFFGSGTQLSVL.

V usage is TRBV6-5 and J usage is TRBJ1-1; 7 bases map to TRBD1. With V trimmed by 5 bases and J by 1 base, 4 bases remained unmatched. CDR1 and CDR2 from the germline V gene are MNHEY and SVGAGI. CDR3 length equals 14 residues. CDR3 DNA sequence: TGTGCCAGCAGTACAGGGGCGGCGAACACTGAAGCTTTCTTT. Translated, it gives CASSTGAANTEAFF.

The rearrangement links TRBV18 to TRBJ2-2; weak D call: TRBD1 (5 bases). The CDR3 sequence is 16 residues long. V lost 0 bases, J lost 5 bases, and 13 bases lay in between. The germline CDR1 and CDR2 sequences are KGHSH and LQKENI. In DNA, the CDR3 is TGTGCCAGCTCACCACCGACAGCCCTAGGGACCGGGGAGCTGTTTTTT. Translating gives CASSPPTALGTGELFF.

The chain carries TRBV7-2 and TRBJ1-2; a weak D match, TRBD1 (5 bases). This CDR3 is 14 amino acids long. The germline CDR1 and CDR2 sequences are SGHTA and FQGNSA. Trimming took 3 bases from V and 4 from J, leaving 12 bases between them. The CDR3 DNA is TGTGCCAGCAGCTTTGGGGCAGGGCTCTATGGCTACACCTTC. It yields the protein CASSFGAGLYGYTF.

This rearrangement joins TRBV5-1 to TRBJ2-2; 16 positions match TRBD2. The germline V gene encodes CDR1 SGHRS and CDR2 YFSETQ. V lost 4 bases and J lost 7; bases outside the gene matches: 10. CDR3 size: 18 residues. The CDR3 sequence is CASSAGLAGGPGDGELFF. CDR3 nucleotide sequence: TGCGCCAGCAGCGCGGGACTAGCGGGAGGGCCGGGGGACGGGGAGCTGTTTTTT.

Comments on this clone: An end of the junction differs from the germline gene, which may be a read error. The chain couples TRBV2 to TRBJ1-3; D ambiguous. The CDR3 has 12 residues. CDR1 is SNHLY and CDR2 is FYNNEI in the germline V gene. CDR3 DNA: TGTGCCAGCAGTACCCGGGGAAACACCATGTATTTT. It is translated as CASSTRGNTMYF.

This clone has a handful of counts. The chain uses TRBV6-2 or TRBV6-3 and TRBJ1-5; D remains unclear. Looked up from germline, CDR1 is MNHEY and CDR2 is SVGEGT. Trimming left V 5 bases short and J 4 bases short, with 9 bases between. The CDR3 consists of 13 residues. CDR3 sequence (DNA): TGTGCCAGCAGTCGGGATTTTAATCAGCCCCAGCATTTT. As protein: CASSRDFNQPQHF.

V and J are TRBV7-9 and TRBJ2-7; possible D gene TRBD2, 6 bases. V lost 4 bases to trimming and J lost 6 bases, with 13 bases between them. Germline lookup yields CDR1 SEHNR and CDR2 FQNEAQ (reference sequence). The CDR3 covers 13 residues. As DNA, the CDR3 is TGTGCCAGCAGCTCTGAGGAGGGGAGCGAGCAGTACTTC. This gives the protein CASSSEEGSEQYF. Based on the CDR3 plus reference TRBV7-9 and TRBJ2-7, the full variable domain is DTGVSQNPRHKITKRGQNVTFRCDPISEHNRLYWYRQTLGQGPEFLTYFQNEAQLEKSRLLSDRFSAERPKGSFSTLEIQRTEQGDSAMYLCASSSEEGSEQYFGPGTRLTVT.

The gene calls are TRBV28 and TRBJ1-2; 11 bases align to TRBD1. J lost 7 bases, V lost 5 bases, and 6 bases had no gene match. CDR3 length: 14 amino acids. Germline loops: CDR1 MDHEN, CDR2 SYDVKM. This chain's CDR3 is CASSTLGTGGGYTF. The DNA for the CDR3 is TGTGCCAGCAGTACCCTCGGGACAGGGGGTGGCTACACCTTC.

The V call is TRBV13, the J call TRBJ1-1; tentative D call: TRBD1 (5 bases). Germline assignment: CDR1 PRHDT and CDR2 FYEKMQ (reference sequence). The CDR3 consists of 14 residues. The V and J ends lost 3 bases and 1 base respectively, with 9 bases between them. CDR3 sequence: CASSFREGNTEAFF. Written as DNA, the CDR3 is TGTGCCAGCAGCTTCAGGGAAGGGAACACTGAAGCTTTCTTT.

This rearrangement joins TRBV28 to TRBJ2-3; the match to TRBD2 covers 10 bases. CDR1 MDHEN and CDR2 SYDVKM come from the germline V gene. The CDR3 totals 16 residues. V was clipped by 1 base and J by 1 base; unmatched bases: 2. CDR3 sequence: CASSLSLAGGTDTQYF. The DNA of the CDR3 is TGTGCCAGCAGTTTATCTCTAGCGGGAGGCACAGATACGCAGTATTTT.

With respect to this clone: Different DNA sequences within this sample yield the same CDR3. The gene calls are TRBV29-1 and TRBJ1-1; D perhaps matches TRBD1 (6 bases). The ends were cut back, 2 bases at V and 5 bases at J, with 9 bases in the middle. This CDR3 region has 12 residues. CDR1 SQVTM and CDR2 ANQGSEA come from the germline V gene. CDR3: CSVETGSTEAFF. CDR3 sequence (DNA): TGCAGCGTTGAAACAGGGAGTACTGAAGCTTTCTTT. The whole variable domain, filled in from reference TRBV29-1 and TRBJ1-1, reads SAVISQKPSRDICQRGTSLTIQCQVDSQVTMMFWYRQQPGQSLTLIATANQGSEATYESGFVIDKFPISRPNLTFSTLTVSNMSPEDSSIYLCSVETGSTEAFFGQGTRLTVV.

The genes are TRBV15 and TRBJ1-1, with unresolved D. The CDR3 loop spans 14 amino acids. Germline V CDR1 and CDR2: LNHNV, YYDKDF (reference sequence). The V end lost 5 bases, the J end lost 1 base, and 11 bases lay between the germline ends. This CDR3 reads CATSAGGRNTEAFF. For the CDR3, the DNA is TGTGCCACCAGCGCCGGAGGGAGGAACACTGAAGCTTTCTTT.

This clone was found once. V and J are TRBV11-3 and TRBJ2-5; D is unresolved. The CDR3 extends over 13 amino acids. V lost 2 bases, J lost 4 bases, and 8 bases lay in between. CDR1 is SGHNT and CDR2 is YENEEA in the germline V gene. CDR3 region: CASSLRVSETQYF. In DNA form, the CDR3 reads TGTGCCAGCAGCTTACGGGTATCAGAGACCCAGTACTTC.

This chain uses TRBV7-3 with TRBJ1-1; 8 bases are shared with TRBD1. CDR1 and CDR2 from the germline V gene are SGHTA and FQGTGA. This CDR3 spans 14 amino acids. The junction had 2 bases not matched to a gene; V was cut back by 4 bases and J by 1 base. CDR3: CASSYGQGNTEAFF. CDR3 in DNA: TGTGCCAGCAGCTACGGACAGGGGAACACTGAAGCTTTCTTT.

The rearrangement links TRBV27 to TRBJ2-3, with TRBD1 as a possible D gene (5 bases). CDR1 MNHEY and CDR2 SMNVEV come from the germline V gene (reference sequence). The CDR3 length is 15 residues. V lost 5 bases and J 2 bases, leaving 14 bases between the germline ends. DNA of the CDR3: TGTGCCAGCAGTCAAACGACAGCTCTCACAGATACGCAGTATTTT. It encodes CASSQTTALTDTQYF.

The CDR3, as DNA: TGTGCCAGCAGCGCTCGGGACAGCCACCTGGGAGGCTACACCTTC. It encodes CASSARDSHLGGYTF. The chain carries TRBV9 and TRBJ1-2, with 7 nucleotides matching TRBD1. V trimming: 3 bases; J trimming: 8 bases; junction bases outside the gene matches: 13. Germline V gives CDR1 SGDLS, CDR2 YYNGEE. The CDR3 totals 15 residues.

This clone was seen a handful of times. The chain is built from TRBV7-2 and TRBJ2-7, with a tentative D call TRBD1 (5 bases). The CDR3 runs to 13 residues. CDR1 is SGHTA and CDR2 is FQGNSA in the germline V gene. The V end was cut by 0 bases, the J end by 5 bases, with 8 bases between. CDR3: CASSLARQNEQYF. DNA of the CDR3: TGTGCCAGCAGCTTAGCCCGACAGAACGAGCAGTACTTC.

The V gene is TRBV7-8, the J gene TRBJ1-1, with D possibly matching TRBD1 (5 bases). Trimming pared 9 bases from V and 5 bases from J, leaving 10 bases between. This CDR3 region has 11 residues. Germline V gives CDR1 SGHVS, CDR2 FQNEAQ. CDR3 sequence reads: CASTRGTEAFF. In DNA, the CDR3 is TGTGCCAGTACCCGGGGGACTGAAGCTTTCTTT. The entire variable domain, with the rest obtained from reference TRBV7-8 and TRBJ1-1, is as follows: GAGVSQSPRYKVAKRGQDVALRCDPISGHVSLFWYQQALGQGPEFLTYFQNEAQLDKSGLPSDRFFAERPEGSVSTLKIQRTQQEDSAVYLCASTRGTEAFFGQGTRLTVV.